The 8 T cell receptor beta chains below come from one sample, sequenced in a study of shared clonotypes between healthy human individuals. This table comes from immunoSEQ multiplex PCR, and its TCRdb copy is limited to in-frame clones, with some not included. The sample lists 900,000 to 1,200,000 clones; around three quarters were seen once. Sequenced input: memory CD4+ T cells from PBMCs. Stated subset: CD45RA-negative fraction. All receptors come from a man between 18 and 35 years old in good health. Some clones in this sample may be carry-over from other donors' samples.

This clone was seen just once. The rearrangement links TRBV28 to TRBJ1-2; TRBD1 agrees at 9 bases. The V and J ends lost 5 bases and 2 bases, in that order; junction bases with no gene match: 3. The V gene's germline CDR1 is MDHEN and CDR2 SYDVKM. The length of the CDR3 is 14 residues. The CDR3 DNA follows: TGTGCCAGCAGTACCGGGACAGGGAACTATGGCTACACCTTC. This translates into CASSTGTGNYGYTF.

The J gene is TRBJ2-2, the V gene TRBV29-1, with D perhaps TRBD1 (6 bases). Germline-derived CDR1 and CDR2 are SQVTM and ANQGSEA. The CDR3 runs 14 residues. V lost 4 bases and J lost 2, with 11 bases in between. CDR3 sequence: CSVVGGTNTGELFF. The CDR3 nucleotides read TGCAGCGTTGTAGGTGGGACAAACACCGGGGAGCTGTTTTTT.

The chain employs TRBV28 and TRBJ2-5; 7 bases are a match to TRBD1. V lost 5 bases to trimming and J lost 2 bases; unmatched junction nucleotides: 23. CDR1 is MDHEN, CDR2 SYDVKM, per germline. The CDR3 extends over 20 amino acids. Written as DNA, the CDR3 is TGTGCCAGCAGTCCAGGCCCGTGGGCGAGAGACAGGGTTAGGCAAGAGACCCAGTACTTC. Amino acid sequence: CASSPGPWARDRVRQETQYF.

The table lists this clone with a count of one. V and J are TRBV5-1 and TRBJ2-3; D gene uncertain. CDR1 and CDR2 from the germline V gene are SGHRS and YFSETQ. V lost 0 bases and J 5 bases, leaving 10 bases between the germline ends. The CDR3 contains 14 residues. The CDR3 DNA sequence: TGCGCCAGCAGCTTGGACGCGTTAGGAGATACGCAGTATTTT. It codes for CASSLDALGDTQYF.

A word on this clone: A much larger clonotype is one base distant, so this may be a read error. This chain connects TRBV28 to TRBJ2-7; 12 positions agree with TRBD1. The CDR3 spans 17 residues. Germline CDR1 MDHEN, CDR2 SYDVKM. Losses at the gene ends were 4 bases for V and 9 bases for J; bases not matched to a gene: 16. DNA for the CDR3: TGTGCCAGCAGTTCACCGAAACCGGGACAGGGGGCGCGGGGGCAGTACTTC. This encodes CASSSPKPGQGARGQYF.

This clone was counted ten times or more. This sequence joins TRBV10-3 and TRBJ1-1; D is unclear. The CDR3 contains 12 residues. Germline-derived CDR1 and CDR2 are ENHRY and SYGVKD. V lost 2 bases to trimming and J lost 8 bases, with 9 bases between them. Here the CDR3 reads CAISEGGSEAFF. CDR3 DNA sequence: TGTGCCATCAGTGAGGGAGGATCGGAAGCTTTCTTT.

Details on this clone: The same CDR3 can be traced to other DNA sequences in this sample. The chain combines TRBV7-2 with TRBJ1-2; D not resolved. V dropped 5 bases and J dropped 2 bases, with 3 bases sitting between them. Germline V lookup: CDR1 SGHTA, CDR2 FQGNSA. The length of the CDR3 is 11 residues. The chain's CDR3 is CASSANYGYTF. In nucleotides, the CDR3 is TGTGCCAGCAGCGCGAACTATGGCTACACCTTC.

This clone has at least ten counts. This chain connects TRBV4-2 to TRBJ1-1; D may be TRBD1 (6 bases). The CDR3 extends over 15 amino acids. Germline-derived CDR1 and CDR2 are LGHNA and YNFKEQ. V lost 3 bases and J lost 4, with 15 bases in between. In DNA form, the CDR3 reads TGTGCCAGCAGCCACCGACGGGGGGCTGTCACTGAAGCTTTCTTT. Translating it yields CASSHRRGAVTEAFF.